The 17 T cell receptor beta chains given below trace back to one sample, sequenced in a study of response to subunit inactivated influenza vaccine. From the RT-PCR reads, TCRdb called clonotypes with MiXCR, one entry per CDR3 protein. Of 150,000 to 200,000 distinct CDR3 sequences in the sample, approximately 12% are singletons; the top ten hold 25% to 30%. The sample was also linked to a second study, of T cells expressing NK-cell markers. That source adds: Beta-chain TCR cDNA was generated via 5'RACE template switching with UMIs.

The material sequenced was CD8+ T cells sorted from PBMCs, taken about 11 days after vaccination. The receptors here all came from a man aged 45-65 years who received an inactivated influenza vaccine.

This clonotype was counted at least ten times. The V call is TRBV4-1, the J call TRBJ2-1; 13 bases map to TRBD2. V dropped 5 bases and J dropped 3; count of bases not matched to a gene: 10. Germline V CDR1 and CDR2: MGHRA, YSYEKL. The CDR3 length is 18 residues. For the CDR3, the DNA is TGCGCCAGCAGCTACAGACTAGCGGGGGGACAATACTACAATGAGCAGTTCTTC. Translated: CASSYRLAGGQYYNEQFF.

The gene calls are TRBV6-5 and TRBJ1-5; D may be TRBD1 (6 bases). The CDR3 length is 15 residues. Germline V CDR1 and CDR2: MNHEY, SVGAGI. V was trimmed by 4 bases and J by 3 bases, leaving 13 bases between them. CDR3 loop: CASSWSQGINQPQHF. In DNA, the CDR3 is TGTGCCAGCAGTTGGTCACAGGGCATCAATCAGCCCCAGCATTTT.

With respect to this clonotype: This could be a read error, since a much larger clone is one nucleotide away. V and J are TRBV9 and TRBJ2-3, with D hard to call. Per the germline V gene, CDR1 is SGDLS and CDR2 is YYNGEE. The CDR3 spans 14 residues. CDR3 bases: TGTGCCAGCGGCGTAGGCAGCAGCACAGATACGCAGTATTTT. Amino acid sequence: CASGVGSSTDTQYF.

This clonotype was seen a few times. For the CDR3, the DNA is TGTGCCACCAGTGATACAGGGAGAGGACAGCCCCAGCATTTT. It codes for CATSDTGRGQPQHF. The V and J genes are TRBV24-1 and TRBJ1-5, with D possibly being TRBD1 (6 bases). V lost 3 bases and J lost 7, with 12 bases in between. This CDR3 has 14 residues. Germline CDR1 reads KGHDR; CDR2 reads SFDVKD.

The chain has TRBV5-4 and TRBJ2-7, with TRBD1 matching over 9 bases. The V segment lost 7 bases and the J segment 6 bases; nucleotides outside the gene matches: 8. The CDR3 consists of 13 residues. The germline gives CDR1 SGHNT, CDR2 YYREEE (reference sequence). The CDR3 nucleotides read TGTGCCAGCGGCCCCGGGACAGGGAGCGAGCAGTACTTC. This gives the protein CASGPGTGSEQYF.

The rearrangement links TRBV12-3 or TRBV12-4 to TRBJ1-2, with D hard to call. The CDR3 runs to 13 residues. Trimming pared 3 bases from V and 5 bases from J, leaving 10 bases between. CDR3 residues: CASSFGDYYGYTF. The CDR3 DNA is TGTGCCAGCAGTTTTGGTGATTATTATGGCTACACCTTC.

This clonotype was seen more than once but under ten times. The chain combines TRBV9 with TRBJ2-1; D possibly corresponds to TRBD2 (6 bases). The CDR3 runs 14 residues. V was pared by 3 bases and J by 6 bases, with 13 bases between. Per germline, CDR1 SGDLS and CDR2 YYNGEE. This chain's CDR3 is CASSGGTRSNEQFF. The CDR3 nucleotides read TGTGCCAGCAGCGGCGGGACGCGAAGCAATGAGCAGTTCTTC.

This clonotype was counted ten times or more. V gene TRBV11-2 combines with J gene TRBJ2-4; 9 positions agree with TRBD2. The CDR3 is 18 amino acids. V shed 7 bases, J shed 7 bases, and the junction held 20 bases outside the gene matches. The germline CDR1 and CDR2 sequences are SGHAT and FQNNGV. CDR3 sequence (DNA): TGTGCCAGCAACCCTGTGGCGGGAGGGCCGATGGCTCGGAACATTCAGTACTTC. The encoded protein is CASNPVAGGPMARNIQYF.

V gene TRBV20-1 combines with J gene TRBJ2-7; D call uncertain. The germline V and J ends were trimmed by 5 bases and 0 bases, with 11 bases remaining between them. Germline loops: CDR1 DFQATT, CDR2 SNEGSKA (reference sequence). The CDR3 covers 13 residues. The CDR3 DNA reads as TGCAGTGCTCCCCTAAGGGTCTCCTACGAGCAGTACTTC. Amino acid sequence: CSAPLRVSYEQYF.

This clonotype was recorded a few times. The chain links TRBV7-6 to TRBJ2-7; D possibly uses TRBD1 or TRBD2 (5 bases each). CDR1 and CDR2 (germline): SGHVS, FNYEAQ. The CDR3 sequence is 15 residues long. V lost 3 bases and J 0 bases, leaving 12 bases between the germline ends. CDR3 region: CASSLGVLYSYEQYF. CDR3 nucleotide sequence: TGTGCCAGCAGCTTGGGGGTACTATACTCCTACGAGCAGTACTTC.

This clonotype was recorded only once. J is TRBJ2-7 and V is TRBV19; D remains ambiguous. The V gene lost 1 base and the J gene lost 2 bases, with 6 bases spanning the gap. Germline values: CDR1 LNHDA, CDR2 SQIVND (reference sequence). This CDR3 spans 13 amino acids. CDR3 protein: CASSIGLPYEQYF. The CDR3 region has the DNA TGTGCCAGTAGTATAGGCCTTCCCTACGAGCAGTACTTC.

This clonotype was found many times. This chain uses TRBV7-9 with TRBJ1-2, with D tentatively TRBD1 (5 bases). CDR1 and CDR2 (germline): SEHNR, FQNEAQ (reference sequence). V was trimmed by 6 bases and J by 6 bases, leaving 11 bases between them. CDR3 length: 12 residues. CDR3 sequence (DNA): TGTGCCAGCAGGCAGGGAGGCGATGGCTACACCTTC. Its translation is CASRQGGDGYTF.

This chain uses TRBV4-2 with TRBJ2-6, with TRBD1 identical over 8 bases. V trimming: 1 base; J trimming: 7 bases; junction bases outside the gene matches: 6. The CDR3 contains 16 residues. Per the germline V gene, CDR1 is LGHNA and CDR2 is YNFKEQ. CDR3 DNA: TGTGCCAGCAGCCAAGCGGACAGGGATGCAGCCAACGTCCTGACTTTC. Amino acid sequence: CASSQADRDAANVLTF.

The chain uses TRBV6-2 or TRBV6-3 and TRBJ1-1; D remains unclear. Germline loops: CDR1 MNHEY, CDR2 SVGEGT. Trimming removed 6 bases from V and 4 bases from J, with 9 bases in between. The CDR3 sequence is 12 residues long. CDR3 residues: CASSFFSTEAFF. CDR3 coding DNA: TGTGCCAGCAGCTTCTTCTCCACTGAAGCTTTCTTT.

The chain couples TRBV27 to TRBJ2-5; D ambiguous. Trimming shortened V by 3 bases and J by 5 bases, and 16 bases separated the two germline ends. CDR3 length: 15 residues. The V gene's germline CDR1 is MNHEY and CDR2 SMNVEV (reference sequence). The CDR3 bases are TGTGCCAGCAGTTTCATCGTCGGCCCTCCGGAGACCCAGTACTTC. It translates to CASSFIVGPPETQYF.

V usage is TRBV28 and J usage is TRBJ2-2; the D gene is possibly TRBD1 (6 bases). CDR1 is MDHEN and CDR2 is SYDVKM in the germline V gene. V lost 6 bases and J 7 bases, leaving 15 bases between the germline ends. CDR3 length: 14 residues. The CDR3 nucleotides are TGTGCCAGCAGCGCCTCAGGGGTGGGCGGGGAGCTGTTTTTT. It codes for CASSASGVGGELFF.

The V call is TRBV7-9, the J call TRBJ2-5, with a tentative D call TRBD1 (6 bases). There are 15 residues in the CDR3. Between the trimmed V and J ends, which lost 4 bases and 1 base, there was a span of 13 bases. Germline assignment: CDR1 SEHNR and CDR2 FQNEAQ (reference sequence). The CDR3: CASSSTPDSQETQYF. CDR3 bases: TGTGCCAGCAGCTCCACCCCGGACAGCCAAGAGACCCAGTACTTC.